This TCR beta chain emerged from a study of cytotoxic CD8 clonotypes in ibrutinib-treated CLL. As for the study in general: Sequenced samples delivered averages of around 250,000 productive templates and 94,082 productive rearrangements. General observations from the study: Relative to age-matched healthy donors, clonality at baseline was higher, and it tracked circulating CD8+ T-cell counts. Stable or contracted on treatment, public clonotypes were also uncommon.

The method was immunoSEQ multiplex PCR; TCRdb's version includes in-frame clones alone and lacks a portion of them. In the table there are approximately 190,000 clones, 70% to 75% of which are singletons. This clone was picked up many times. Its antigen is still unknown. Other DNA sequences in the same sample also yield this CDR3. The sequence was collected from a human donor with chronic lymphocytic leukemia. Sequenced material: PBMCs, taken after 12 months of ibrutinib treatment.

The CDR3 bases are TGTGCCAGCAGCTTAAGTGCAAATCAGCCCCAGCATTTT. This codes for CASSLSANQPQHF. The chain recombines TRBV11-2 with TRBJ1-5; D ambiguous. The CDR3 is 13 residues long. Trimming stripped 2 bases from V and 4 bases from J, with 6 bases between. Germline CDR1 reads SGHAT; CDR2 reads FQNNGV.